The 7 T cell receptor beta chains listed next were all sequenced from one sample in a study of T cells in Graves' hyperthyroidism and ophthalmopathy. There were TCR beta CDR3 regions amplified from RNA transcripts. The primer set for the first-round RT-PCR of the TCR CDR3 was HTBI. TCRdb re-analysed the multiplex PCR reads in MiXCR, keeping a single row per CDR3 protein. Among 800,000 or so distinct CDR3 sequences, around 39% were seen once, and the ten largest hold 8% to 9%. The sequencing input was blood. The receptor source for this set is a man aged 18 to 29 with Graves' hyperthyroidism.

There are a few counts of this clonotype. V and J are TRBV9 and TRBJ1-5; D is possibly TRBD1 (5 bases). Germline assignment: CDR1 SGDLS and CDR2 YYNGEE. CDR3 length equals 14 residues. The germline V and J ends were trimmed by 3 bases and 6 bases, with 13 bases remaining between them. This CDR3 is CASSAERGGQPQHF. The CDR3 nucleotides are TGTGCCAGCAGCGCCGAGAGGGGCGGTCAGCCCCAGCATTTT.

A single count supports this clonotype. The rearrangement joins TRBV20-1 to TRBJ1-6, with D maybe TRBD1 (5 bases). Trimming took off 5 bases at V and 6 bases at J, with 14 bases between the two ends. CDR1 is DFQATT, CDR2 SNEGSKA, per germline (reference sequence). The CDR3 consists of 14 residues. The CDR3 sequence: CSAGGRGINSPLHF. CDR3 DNA: TGCAGTGCTGGAGGCCGGGGCATTAATTCACCCCTCCACTTT.

At least ten counts were recorded for this clonotype. This chain links TRBV7-2 with TRBJ1-3; no definite D call. Looked up from germline, CDR1 is SGHTA and CDR2 is FQGNSA. V dropped 2 bases and J dropped 5 bases, with 10 bases sitting between them. This CDR3 contains 14 residues. In DNA form, the CDR3 reads TGTGCCAGCAGCTTAAGACAAGGACGAAACACCATATATTTT. It is translated as CASSLRQGRNTIYF.

A remark on this clonotype: Likely a read error: the CDR3 ends without its conserved phenylalanine or tryptophan. The DNA is omitted, as the CDR3 cannot be located on it reliably, and the CDR3 follows TCRdb's listing. CDR3 protein: CASSPQGA. The rearrangement uses TRBV7-9 and TRBJ1-3; TRBD1 was called by the table and not checked on the DNA. The CDR3 totals 8 residues, both ends included. Germline-derived CDR1 and CDR2 are SEHNR and FQNEAQ (reference sequence).

V gene TRBV6-6 combines with J gene TRBJ1-6; maybe TRBD1 (6 bases). CDR1 and CDR2 from the germline V gene are MNHNY and SVGAGI (reference sequence). V lost 4 bases to trimming and J lost 6 bases, with 13 bases between them. The CDR3 has 15 residues. The CDR3 reads CASSSEGHTNSPLHF. DNA of the CDR3: TGTGCCAGCAGTTCCGAGGGACACACTAATTCACCCCTCCACTTT.

This clonotype was recorded at least ten times. J is TRBJ1-3 and V is TRBV10-3, with TRBD1 as a possible D gene (6 bases). The V end lost 7 bases, the J end lost 4 bases, and 17 bases lay between the germline ends. Looked up from germline, CDR1 is ENHRY and CDR2 is SYGVKD. This CDR3 comprises 15 residues. The CDR3 protein is CAITATRGSGNTIYF. The CDR3, as DNA: TGTGCCATCACCGCTACCAGGGGTTCGGGAAACACCATATATTTT.

This clonotype was counted a single time. Its ends do not fully match the called genes, so a read error is possible. This chain joins TRBV19 and TRBJ2-5, with 8 positions matching TRBD2. CDR1 and CDR2 (germline): LNHDA, SQIVND (reference sequence). The CDR3 sequence is 16 residues long. The CDR3 region has the DNA TGTGCCAGTAGTCACATCACAGCGGGAGAGGGAGAGGCCCAGTACTTC. Translation gives CASSHITAGEGEAQYF.